A selection of T cell receptor beta chains follows, all from one sample in a study of spatial heterogeneity in lung cancer. TCRdb ran MiXCR on the 5' RACE reads and lists one entry per CDR3 protein. Counted here are more than 25,000 distinct CDR3 sequences, under 7% occurring once; the ten biggest clones make up 20% to 25%. The sample was PBMCs, taken at follow-up. The receptors derive from a male donor with early-stage non-small cell lung cancer. Both conserved end residues are part of each CDR3. The order of the fields is V gene, clone size, D gene, J gene, CDR3 protein, CDR3 DNA. The D gene is left open where the match is weak. Expanded clones get a size class; other rows say once, few or many, or leave the size out.

TRBV7-3	-	-	TRBJ1-1	CASSPSGQGFTEAFF	TGTGCCAGCAGCCCATCGGGGCAGGGATTCACTGAAGCTTTCTTT
TRBV5-1	many	-	TRBJ2-3	CASSLAPTGETDTQYF	TGCGCCAGCAGCTTGGCCCCTACGGGGGAGACAGATACGCAGTATTTT
TRBV27	many	-	TRBJ1-2	CASSSGVNYGYTF	TGTGCCAGCAGTTCTGGGGTTAACTATGGCTACACCTTC
TRBV12-3/TRBV12-4	few	TRBD1	TRBJ1-6	CASTLTGFGSPLHF	TGTGCCAGCACCTTGACAGGGTTTGGATCACCCCTCCACTTT
TRBV6-1	many	TRBD1	TRBJ2-2	CASSQGAGELFF	TGTGCCAGCAGCCAGGGGGCCGGGGAGCTGTTTTTT
TRBV19	many	-	TRBJ2-2	CASSIAGVRTGELFF	TGTGCCAGTAGTATAGCAGGGGTACGGACCGGGGAGCTGTTTTTT
TRBV7-2	few	TRBD2	TRBJ2-1	CASSPDSSGYNEQFF	TGTGCCAGCAGCCCCGACTCTAGCGGCTACAATGAGCAGTTCTTC
TRBV24-1	-	-	TRBJ2-1	CAIDTGLQDEQFF	TGTGCCATCGATACAGGGTTACAAGATGAGCAGTTCTTC
TRBV6-5	-	TRBD1	TRBJ1-3	CASSYSTRGLSGNTIYF	TGTGCCAGCAGTTACTCGACCAGGGGGCTCTCTGGAAACACCATATATTTT
TRBV9	-	-	TRBJ1-6	CASSESGVYSPLHF	TGTGCCAGCAGCGAATCCGGGGTTTATTCACCCCTCCACTTT
TRBV11-1	many	-	TRBJ2-1	CASSFGGRSYNEQFF	TGTGCCAGCAGCTTTGGAGGGAGGTCCTACAATGAGCAGTTCTTC
TRBV29-1	many	-	TRBJ1-1	CSVGVVDTEAFF	TGCAGCGTTGGGGTGGTGGACACTGAAGCTTTCTTT
TRBV4-1	many	-	TRBJ2-3	CASRSLGEDTQYF	TGCGCCAGCAGGAGTTTGGGCGAAGATACGCAGTATTTT
TRBV5-6	many	TRBD1	TRBJ2-7	CASSLGTGDHEQYF	TGTGCCAGCAGCTTGGGGACAGGGGACCACGAGCAGTACTTC
TRBV29-1	medium-sized	-	TRBJ1-1	CSAEEHMNTEAFF	TGCAGCGCCGAGGAACACATGAACACTGAAGCTTTCTTT
TRBV6-5	many	-	TRBJ1-5	CASTLGAGQPQHF	TGTGCCAGCACCCTCGGGGCGGGTCAGCCCCAGCATTTT
TRBV20-1	-	TRBD1	TRBJ2-1	CSAPGTVTYNEQFF	TGCAGTGCTCCCGGGACAGTAACGTACAATGAGCAGTTCTTC
TRBV10-3	many	-	TRBJ1-1	CAIGPSGTEAFF	TGTGCCATCGGTCCTTCGGGGACTGAAGCTTTCTTT
TRBV6-1	many	TRBD1	TRBJ1-2	CASSAGTGPFYGYTF	TGTGCCAGCAGTGCCGGGACAGGGCCCTTCTATGGCTACACCTTC
TRBV9	many	TRBD1	TRBJ2-1	CASSGQTGGIYNEQFF	TGTGCCAGCAGCGGCCAGACAGGGGGCATATACAATGAGCAGTTCTTC
TRBV21-1	many	-	TRBJ2-3	CASSKGNRWTDTQYF	TGTGCCAGCAGCAAAGGTAACAGGTGGACAGATACGCAGTATTTT
TRBV6-2/TRBV6-3	many	-	TRBJ2-2	CASSYGAANTGELFF	TGTGCCAGCAGTTACGGGGCGGCAAACACCGGGGAGCTGTTTTTT
TRBV14	-	-	TRBJ1-4	CASSQDQRGEKLFF	TGTGCCAGCAGCCAAGATCAGCGAGGGGAAAAACTGTTTTTT
TRBV5-1	few	TRBD2	TRBJ2-1	CASSQFAGGTYNEQFF	TGCGCCAGCAGCCAATTCGCGGGGGGCACCTACAATGAGCAGTTCTTC
TRBV4-3	-	-	TRBJ2-1	CASSHVWGGAYNEQFF	TGCGCCAGCAGCCACGTTTGGGGGGGCGCTTACAATGAGCAGTTCTTC
TRBV18	few	-	TRBJ2-3	CASSPEGSGLGGRGDTQYF	TGTGCCAGCTCACCGGAAGGGTCGGGTTTGGGGGGCCGCGGAGATACGCAGTATTTT